This is a list of T cell receptor beta chains from one sample in a study of beta chain features in type 1 diabetes. Repertoires were generated with immunoSEQ multiplex PCR, while TCRdb's copy carries only in-frame clones and drops some. The sample shows around 400,000 clones, about 14% of them seen only once. The sample comprised naive CD4+ T cells from blood. Source of these receptors: a woman aged 18-35 years in good health. CDR3s include the opening cysteine and the closing phenylalanine or tryptophan. A D gene is named only where the DNA matches it firmly. Clone sizes are given selectively: once, few, many, or a class where the clone is expanded.

>TRBD2|.|TRBV5-1|TRBJ2-5
CASSWGTSGNQETQYF
TGCGCCAGCAGCTGGGGGACTAGCGGGAACCAAGAGACCCAGTACTTC
>TRBD2|few|TRBV9|TRBJ2-2
CASSVARTRAGELFF
TGTGCCAGCAGCGTAGCAAGGACTAGGGCCGGGGAGCTGTTTTTT
>.|.|TRBV6-5|TRBJ2-7
CASRSFYEQYF
TGTGCCAGCAGGTCCTTCTACGAGCAGTACTTC
>TRBD1|few|TRBV29-1|TRBJ2-5
CSVTGTDQETQYF
TGCAGCGTTACCGGGACAGACCAAGAGACCCAGTACTTC
>TRBD2|.|TRBV7-2|TRBJ2-5
CASVKAGRGRETQYF
TGTGCCAGCGTAAAGGCCGGGAGGGGAAGAGAGACCCAGTACTTC
>TRBD1|.|TRBV5-4|TRBJ2-7
CASSLRTGGSYEQYF
TGTGCCAGCAGCCTCAGGACAGGGGGTTCCTACGAGCAGTACTTC
>.|few|TRBV29-1|TRBJ2-7
CSAERQTPYEQYF
TGCAGCGCCGAAAGACAGACGCCCTACGAGCAGTACTTC
>.|.|TRBV28|TRBJ1-2
CASGPTFSNYGYTF
TGTGCCAGCGGCCCGACATTCTCTAACTATGGCTACACCTTC
>.|.|TRBV30|TRBJ2-5
CASLGGGTETQYF
TGTGCCTCCCTGGGGGGGGGCACGGAGACCCAGTACTTC
>.|few|TRBV2|TRBJ2-1
CASSRDSNSNHEQFF
TGTGCCAGCAGTCGGGACTCTAACTCAAACCATGAGCAGTTCTTC
>.|.|TRBV30|TRBJ1-5
CAWSVTANQPQHF
TGTGCCTGGAGTGTAACAGCAAATCAGCCCCAGCATTTT
>TRBD1|few|TRBV29-1|TRBJ1-2
CSVVRDRAFYGYTF
TGCAGCGTTGTCCGGGACAGGGCTTTTTATGGCTACACCTTC
>TRBD1|.|TRBV2|TRBJ1-1
CASRGQGAVNTEAFF
TGTGCCAGCAGGGGGCAGGGGGCCGTGAACACTGAAGCTTTCTTT
>.|.|TRBV9|TRBJ2-1
CASSDIAYTYNEQFF
TGTGCCAGCAGCGATATAGCGTATACCTACAATGAGCAGTTCTTC
>.|.|TRBV19|TRBJ2-5
CASSPLPGKAEETQYF
TGTGCCAGTAGTCCCCTCCCCGGCAAAGCGGAAGAGACCCAGTACTTC
>.|few|TRBV30|TRBJ2-1
CAWSVQGEQFF
TGTGCCTGGAGTGTACAGGGAGAGCAGTTCTTC
>TRBD2|few|TRBV4-2|TRBJ2-1
CASSQDHGTSSSNEQFF
TGTGCCAGCAGCCAAGATCACGGGACTAGCTCTTCCAATGAGCAGTTCTTC
>TRBD2|few|TRBV4-3|TRBJ2-1
CASSLRALAGENEQFF
TGCGCCAGCAGCCTAAGAGCACTAGCGGGAGAGAATGAGCAGTTCTTC
>.|few|TRBV7-9|TRBJ1-1
CASSLVSGLSEAFF
TGTGCCAGCAGCTTAGTGTCAGGGTTATCTGAAGCTTTCTTT
>.|.|TRBV11-1|TRBJ2-7
CASSLRTPESPFSYEQYF
TGTGCCAGCAGCTTAAGGACTCCCGAGAGCCCGTTCTCCTACGAGCAGTACTTC
>TRBD1|few|TRBV30|TRBJ2-6
CAWADTGAAGANVLTF
TGTGCCTGGGCCGACACAGGGGCGGCTGGGGCCAACGTCCTGACTTTC
>.|.|TRBV7-2|TRBJ1-2
CASSPGGAASRGGYTF
TGTGCCAGCAGCCCTGGAGGGGCCGCATCAAGAGGGGGCTACACCTTC
>.|.|TRBV30|TRBJ1-2
CAWSPRGGYGYTF
TGTGCCTGGAGTCCCAGGGGTGGCTATGGCTACACCTTC
>TRBD1|.|TRBV30|TRBJ2-7
CAWSTGQGSSYEQYF
TGTGCCTGGAGTACGGGACAGGGGAGCTCCTACGAGCAGTACTTC
>TRBD2|few|TRBV19|TRBJ2-1
CASSMANQGLAGVNEQFF
TGTGCCAGTAGTATGGCGAACCAGGGACTAGCGGGAGTCAATGAGCAGTTCTTC
>.|.|TRBV19|TRBJ2-1
CASSIDGRRSYNEQFF
TGTGCCAGTAGTATAGACGGGAGAAGGTCCTACAATGAGCAGTTCTTC